This paragraph covers one T cell receptor beta chain sequence. Using a J-beta primer mix together with a sample-barcoded 5' primer, a second PCR was run for about 7 to 12 cycles. No fewer than 2.5 million CDR3-containing paired-end reads came from each sample. TCRdb reanalysed the 5' RACE reads using MiXCR and keeps one entry per CDR3 protein. The sample includes more than 650,000 distinct CDR3 sequences, 20% to 30% of them seen just once. The sample comes from a study of blood T cells in healthy people across ages. Germline assignment: CDR1 SGHTA and CDR2 FQGTGA. This CDR3 spans 15 amino acids. The V and J ends lost 5 bases and 3 bases, in that order; junction bases with no gene match: 6. The same specimen was also included in a second study, on T cells of mothers and their children. Per that paper: Normalized overlap was always slightly, never significantly, higher in related than unrelated mother-child pairs.

This receptor was taken from a boy younger than 18 in good health. V is TRBV7-3 and J is TRBJ2-1; 8 bases are a match to TRBD2. Sequencing input: blood. CDR3 region: CASSPSGSFYNEQFF. The CDR3 coding sequence is TGTGCCAGCAGCCCCAGCGGGAGCTTCTACAATGAGCAGTTCTTC.